What follows are 11 T cell receptor beta chains derived from one specimen sequenced in a study of neurological immune-mediated disorders. One entry per CDR3 protein, called by TCRdb with MiXCR from the 5' RACE reads. The sample includes tens of thousands of distinct CDR3 sequences, under 4.5% of them seen just once. The sample comprised CD4+ T cells from blood. Receptor source: a woman aged 40-49 years with multiple sclerosis.

This clonotype was counted at least ten times. The CDR3 DNA sequence: TGTGCCAGCAGCCTCCGTGGGAGGGGCACCTATAATTCACCCCTCCACTTT. Translation gives CASSLRGRGTYNSPLHF. V usage is TRBV3-1 and J usage is TRBJ1-6, with D perhaps TRBD1 (5 bases). Germline V gene data show CDR1 as LGHDT and CDR2 as YNNKEL (reference sequence). The ends were cut back, 4 bases at V and 2 bases at J, with 15 bases in the middle. This CDR3 region has 17 residues.

This clonotype was observed many times. The J gene is TRBJ1-5, the V gene TRBV29-1; the D is unclear. This CDR3 comprises 15 residues. Germline lookup yields CDR1 SQVTM and CDR2 ANQGSEA. With 4 bases removed from V and 2 bases from J, the gap between germline ends came to 15 bases. The CDR3 DNA sequence: TGCAGCGTTGCGGACGGATTTCTTGGCAATCAGCCCCAGCATTTT. It specifies CSVADGFLGNQPQHF.

This clonotype was found many times. V gene TRBV20-1 combines with J gene TRBJ2-7, with 7 nucleotides matching TRBD2. Looked up from germline, CDR1 is DFQATT and CDR2 is SNEGSKA (reference sequence). Trimming cost V 3 bases and J 6 bases; bases outside gene matches: 5. The CDR3 length is 12 residues. CDR3 residues: CSASPGGIEQYF. The CDR3 nucleotides read TGCAGTGCTAGCCCCGGGGGGATCGAGCAGTACTTC.

This clonotype was counted ten times or more. V gene TRBV29-1 combines with J gene TRBJ2-3, with D possibly TRBD2 on 6 matching bases. V was trimmed by 6 bases and J by 6 bases, leaving 7 bases between them. Germline lookup yields CDR1 SQVTM and CDR2 ANQGSEA. This CDR3 is built from 10 residues. This CDR3 reads CSVGRDTQYF. The CDR3 DNA sequence: TGCAGCGTGGGGAGGGATACGCAGTATTTT.

In this sample, this clonotype turned up many times. This chain uses TRBV29-1 with TRBJ2-3; the D call may be TRBD1 or TRBD2 (5 bases each). V was trimmed by 3 bases and J by 3 bases, leaving 7 bases between them. The CDR3 consists of 12 residues. Looked up from germline, CDR1 is SQVTM and CDR2 is ANQGSEA. CDR3 in amino acids: CSVDRETDTQYF. Here the CDR3 DNA reads TGCAGCGTTGACAGGGAGACAGATACGCAGTATTTT.

This clonotype was observed many times. The rearrangement joins TRBV2 to TRBJ1-2; D remains ambiguous. Per the germline V gene, CDR1 is SNHLY and CDR2 is FYNNEI. Trimming shortened V by 3 bases and J by 7 bases, and 6 bases separated the two germline ends. The CDR3 runs to 11 residues. The CDR3 reads CASSDGVGYTF. In DNA form, the CDR3 reads TGTGCCAGCAGTGATGGGGTTGGCTACACCTTC.

In its sample, this clonotype was seen many times. The CDR3 loop is CASSLGRGRYNEQFF. The CDR3 DNA sequence: TGTGCCAGCAGCTTGGGGCGGGGGAGATACAATGAGCAGTTCTTC. The chain recombines TRBV7-9 with TRBJ2-1; TRBD2 agrees at 7 bases. The CDR3 extends over 15 amino acids. V was pared by 3 bases and J by 4 bases, with 6 bases of the junction left unmatched. Germline CDR1 and CDR2: SEHNR and FQNEAQ (reference sequence).

This clonotype has ten or more counts. This chain connects TRBV20-1 to TRBJ1-2; unclear D gene. Deletions cut 5 bases from V and 0 bases from J, with 10 bases between. CDR1 is DFQATT and CDR2 is SNEGSKA in the germline V gene (reference sequence). This CDR3 has 13 amino acids. Here the CDR3 DNA reads TGCAGTGCTCCCCTGGGAACTAACTATGGCTACACCTTC. It is translated as CSAPLGTNYGYTF.

This clonotype was detected ten times or more. This chain joins TRBV20-1 and TRBJ1-1, with D maybe TRBD1 (6 bases). Germline V lookup: CDR1 DFQATT, CDR2 SNEGSKA (reference sequence). CDR3 length equals 13 residues. V gave up 0 bases and J gave up 4 bases, with 9 bases separating them. The CDR3 is CSARDWGATEAFF. The CDR3 DNA is TGCAGTGCTAGAGACTGGGGGGCCACTGAAGCTTTCTTT.

This clonotype was recorded at least ten times. The rearrangement links TRBV15 to TRBJ2-4, with 7 bases fitting TRBD1. V lost 1 base and J lost 2; bases outside the gene matches: 5. Germline CDR1 LNHNV, CDR2 YYDKDF (reference sequence). There are 16 residues in the CDR3. The CDR3 DNA reads TGTGCCACCAGCAGAGGGACAGGTTTTCCCAAAAACATTCAGTACTTC. It specifies CATSRGTGFPKNIQYF.

This clonotype has ten or more counts. The gene calls are TRBV5-1 and TRBJ2-3; 11 bases line up with TRBD1. The CDR3 length is 16 residues. Germline V gene lookup returns CDR1 SGHRS and CDR2 YFSETQ. V trimming: 4 bases; J trimming: 2 bases; junction bases outside the gene matches: 6. The DNA of the CDR3 is TGCGCCAGCAGCCCGAGCGGACAGGGGGCCACAGATACGCAGTATTTT. Protein product: CASSPSGQGATDTQYF.